This T cell receptor beta chain was captured by sequencing in a study of cytomegalovirus exposure and HLA in healthy donors. From germline, CDR1 is PRHDT and CDR2 FYEKMQ (reference sequence). The CDR3 consists of 12 residues. The V end was cut by 1 base, the J end by 3 bases, with 4 bases between. PCR used 60 Vbeta primers and 13 Jbeta primers. Sequencing used immunoSEQ multiplex PCR; TCRdb keeps in-frame clones, though not all of them. The data hold some 120,000 clones, with around 82% observed a single time. The sequence came from a female donor in good health and CMV-seronegative. Input material: PBMCs. The rearrangement uses TRBV13 and TRBJ2-7; no reliable D call. CDR3 in amino acids: CASSLDSYEQYF. The CDR3, as DNA: TGTGCCAGCAGCTTAGACAGCTACGAGCAGTACTTC.